This is a list of T cell receptor beta chains from one sample in a study of T cells after yellow fever vaccination. TCRdb re-derived calls from the 5' RACE reads in MiXCR, one entry per CDR3 protein. Here the sample spans more than 65,000 distinct CDR3 sequences, about an eighth being singletons. The sample here was CD8+ T cells not binding an NS4B(214-222) dextramer, sorted from PBMCs, taken about 21 days after the first yellow fever vaccination. The receptors derive from a man aged 18 to 35 who received the YFV17D yellow fever vaccine. The CDR3 runs from the conserved cysteine through the conserved F or W. The D gene is left open where the match is weak. Size is stated for part of the rows, as once, few or many counts, or as a class when the clone is expanded.

TRBV2,TRBJ1-2,few,NA,TGTGCCAGCAGTCTTGCCTATGGCTACACCTTC,CASSLAYGYTF
TRBV4-1,TRBJ1-2,NA,NA,TGCGCCAGCACCTTGGGGGGTCCAGATGGCTACACCTTC,CASTLGGPDGYTF
TRBV4-3,TRBJ2-2,NA,TRBD1,TGCGCCAGCAAGGGGGCGGACGGGGAGCTGTTTTTT,CASKGADGELFF
TRBV25-1,TRBJ1-1,NA,NA,TGTGCCAGCAGTGGAGGGGGGGCTTGGGGCACTGAAGCTTTCTTT,CASSGGGAWGTEAFF
TRBV5-1,TRBJ1-1,once,NA,TGCGCCAGCAGCCCGCCGGACAGAATGAACACTGAAGCTTTCTTT,CASSPPDRMNTEAFF
TRBV4-2,TRBJ2-3,NA,NA,TGTGCCAGCAGCCAAGGGGCGGGTGATACGCAGTATTTT,CASSQGAGDTQYF
TRBV13,TRBJ1-1,NA,NA,TGTGCCAGCAGCACCTTGACAGGGAACACTGAAGCTTTCTTT,CASSTLTGNTEAFF
TRBV7-9,TRBJ2-2,NA,NA,TGTGCCAGCAGGGAAGGACCCGGGGAGCTGTTTTTT,CASREGPGELFF
TRBV4-3,TRBJ1-1,few,TRBD1,TGCGCCAGCAGCCAAGATTACAGGGGTATGGAAGCTTTCTTT,CASSQDYRGMEAFF
TRBV4-1,TRBJ1-1,NA,NA,TGCGCCAGCAGCCAAGGATTGAAGAACACTGAAGCTTTCTTT,CASSQGLKNTEAFF
TRBV7-9,TRBJ1-1,NA,TRBD1,TGTGCCAGCAGGCAACCGGGACAGGACACTGAAGCTTTCTTT,CASRQPGQDTEAFF
TRBV25-1,TRBJ2-2,NA,NA,TGTGCCAGCAGTGAACCCGGCGGGGAGCTGTTTTTT,CASSEPGGELFF
TRBV6-5,TRBJ2-2,NA,NA,TGTGCCAGCAGTTACGCTCGGGACATCTTGCTCGGAGACACCGGGGAGCTGTTTTTT,CASSYARDILLGDTGELFF
TRBV29-1,TRBJ2-3,few,TRBD2,TGCAGCGTTGAAGTTGCGGCGGGGGTTCAGTATTTT,CSVEVAAGVQYF
TRBV4-1,TRBJ2-5,few,TRBD2,TGCGCCAGCAGCCTCGGGGGGAACCAAGAGACCCAGTACTTC,CASSLGGNQETQYF
TRBV4-1,TRBJ1-6,NA,NA,TGCGCCAGCAGCCAAGATCCCGCAGGGAAGGGGAGTTCACCCCTCCACTTT,CASSQDPAGKGSSPLHF
TRBV4-2,TRBJ2-1,few,TRBD2,TGTGCCAGCAGCCAAGAAACTAGCGGGGGCTACAATGAGCAGTTCACGCGGGTCTTC,CASSQETSGGYNEQFTRVF
TRBV4-1,TRBJ2-4,many,TRBD2,TGCGCCAGCAGCCGGTTAGCGGGGGGGGCCCTAGCCAAAAACATTCAGTACTTC,CASSRLAGGALAKNIQYF
TRBV4-3,TRBJ2-4,NA,TRBD2,TGCGCCAGCAGCCAAACCGGGGGGGCTGCCAAAAACATTCAGTACTTC,CASSQTGGAAKNIQYF
TRBV12-3/TRBV12-4,TRBJ1-4,NA,NA,TGTGCCAGCGGCAAGGAGGGGTCGGGTGAGGAAAAACTGTTTTTT,CASGKEGSGEEKLFF
TRBV4-2,TRBJ2-1,NA,NA,TGTGCCATGGGCCCCGGGCGACGGCACAATGAGCAGTTCTTC,CAMGPGRRHNEQFF
TRBV7-6,TRBJ2-5,NA,NA,TGTGCCAGCAGCGCCCCAGCGTACCAAGAGACCCAGTACTTC,CASSAPAYQETQYF
TRBV15,TRBJ1-5,NA,NA,TGTGCCACCAGCAGAGACCTGGGGTTCAATCAGCCCCAGCATTTT,CATSRDLGFNQPQHF
TRBV12-3/TRBV12-4,TRBJ1-2,few,NA,TGTGCCAGCAGCCATTCGTTTCCGGCACCGGGCTACACCTTC,CASSHSFPAPGYTF
TRBV30,TRBJ2-1,NA,TRBD2,TGTGCCTGGAATCTGGGAGGGGCAGGTGAGCAGTTCTTC,CAWNLGGAGEQFF
TRBV29-1,TRBJ1-2,NA,TRBD1,TGCAGCGTTGAGGTCTCAGGGGGTTTTTATGGCTACACCTTC,CSVEVSGGFYGYTF
TRBV12-3/TRBV12-4,TRBJ2-5,few,NA,TGTGCCAGCAGTTTAAATCCTTCCTGGGAGACCCAGTACTTC,CASSLNPSWETQYF
TRBV29-1,TRBJ2-3,few,TRBD2,TGCAGCGTTCCGCCCCTTCTCAACGGGGGGGTCACAGATACGCAGTATTTT,CSVPPLLNGGVTDTQYF
TRBV6-5,TRBJ1-5,NA,NA,TGTGCCAGCAGTTACTCCACGGACCCAGGGTCCAATCAGCCCCAGCATTTT,CASSYSTDPGSNQPQHF
TRBV20-1,TRBJ2-3,NA,TRBD2,TGCAGTGCGCCTCACGGGACTAGCGGGGGGGTATGGGACACAGATACGCAGTATTTT,CSAPHGTSGGVWDTDTQYF
TRBV4-3,TRBJ2-7,few,NA,TGCGCCAGCAGCTCACATAGGGCGAACTACGAGCAGTACTTC,CASSSHRANYEQYF
TRBV20-1,TRBJ2-5,few,TRBD2,TGCAGTGCTAGTGCTATAGCGGGGGGGCTCGAGACCCAGTACTTC,CSASAIAGGLETQYF
TRBV7-9,TRBJ2-3,NA,NA,TGTGCCAGCAGCTTAATTTCGCGGGGAGATACGCAGTATTTT,CASSLISRGDTQYF
TRBV3-1,TRBJ2-6,few,NA,TGTGCCAGCAGCCTCCGGGTGGATGGAGGGGCCAACGTCCTGACTTTC,CASSLRVDGGANVLTF
TRBV27,TRBJ2-1,few,TRBD1,TGTGCCAGCAGTTCTCCTCGGGACAGGGGGCTAGGTAATGAGCAGTTCTTC,CASSSPRDRGLGNEQFF
TRBV6-1,TRBJ1-5,few,TRBD1,TGTGCCAGCAGACCTAGGACAGGGGCTCAGCCCCAGCATTTT,CASRPRTGAQPQHF
TRBV24-1,TRBJ1-5,few,NA,TGTGCCACCAGTGATGGGAATCAGCCCCAGCATTTT,CATSDGNQPQHF
TRBV28,TRBJ2-1,few,TRBD1,TGTGCCAGCAGATGGACAGGACGCGGCAATGAGCAGTTCTTC,CASRWTGRGNEQFF
TRBV7-8,TRBJ1-3,few,NA,TGTGCCAGCAGCCGTCCCATTTTACCAGACACCATATATTTT,CASSRPILPDTIYF
TRBV6-5,TRBJ2-5,many,NA,TGTGCCAGCACTCAGCTCCCTAGGGGGGGGGAGACCCAGTACTTC,CASTQLPRGGETQYF
TRBV6-5,TRBJ1-2,NA,NA,TGTGCCAGCAGTTACTCGGCAGAGAGCCATTTAGTTTACTATGGCTACACCTTC,CASSYSAESHLVYYGYTF
TRBV7-9,TRBJ1-2,NA,NA,TGTGCCAGCAGCTTAGGTTCAGGGCCAAGGAGCTATGGCTACACCTTC,CASSLGSGPRSYGYTF
TRBV6-1,TRBJ1-6,NA,NA,TGTGCCAGCCAGAAGGGATACAGAGCAAATTCACCCCTCCACTTT,CASQKGYRANSPLHF
TRBV12-3/TRBV12-4,TRBJ2-1,NA,NA,TGTGCCAGCAGTACCCTTCGGGGGGCCTCCTACAATGAGCAGTTCTTC,CASSTLRGASYNEQFF
TRBV4-3,TRBJ1-5,few,NA,TGCGCCAGCGGGCAAACCTTGGGTAGCAATCAGCCCCAGCATTTT,CASGQTLGSNQPQHF
TRBV4-1,TRBJ1-1,few,NA,TGCGCCAGCAGCAGCAACCCCGGGACAAAGCCTGAAGCTTTCTTT,CASSSNPGTKPEAFF
TRBV7-9,TRBJ1-1,NA,NA,TGTGCCAGCAGCTTACCGAACGTGAACACTGAAGCTTTCTTT,CASSLPNVNTEAFF
TRBV5-4,TRBJ2-2,few,TRBD1,TGTGCCAGCAGCCGGGACAGGGGTCGGGACACCGGGGAGCTGTTTTTT,CASSRDRGRDTGELFF